One T cell receptor (beta chain) is described in this entry. The entry originates in a study of blood T cell repertoires in COVID-19. The overall study: PBMCs, B-cell-depleted T cells, or T cells provided the cDNA or gDNA that made up the material.

Original processing notes: Reference gene primer amplification in the assay estimated nucleated cell counts. Some clones are missing from TCRdb's copy, which holds only in-frame ones; the method was immunoSEQ multiplex PCR. V and J calls and clone size are copied from that table; D and trimming were computed from the DNA. The sample yields 150,000 to 200,000 clones, around three quarters seen once. CDR1 is SGHDN, CDR2 FVKESK, per germline. With 4 bases removed from V and 1 base from J, the gap between germline ends came to 13 bases. The CDR3 spans 15 residues. Material: peripheral blood. The clonotype originates from a man aged 55 to 70 with active or convalescent COVID-19. The V and J genes are TRBV14 and TRBJ1-1; D not certain. CDR3 protein: CASSPRLGPNTEAFF. The CDR3 nucleotides are TGTGCCAGCAGCCCGAGGCTTGGCCCGAACACTGAAGCTTTCTTT.